These 32 T cell receptor beta chains came from one sample sequenced in a study of cytomegalovirus exposure and HLA in healthy donors. 13 Jbeta primers and 60 Vbeta primers were used for the PCR. The repertoire was sequenced with immunoSEQ multiplex PCR; TCRdb's copy has only in-frame clones and lacks some. The sample has roughly 180,000 clones; roughly 79% are singletons. The sample was PBMCs. Every receptor here comes from a young man in good health and CMV-seronegative.

The V call is TRBV10-3, the J call TRBJ2-3, with 7 bases fitting TRBD2. From germline, CDR1 is ENHRY and CDR2 SYGVKD. This CDR3 contains 20 residues. The V segment lost 0 bases and the J segment 1 base; nucleotides outside the gene matches: 16. The CDR3: CAISESWRSGPVGRTDTQYF. The DNA for the CDR3 is TGTGCCATCAGTGAGTCGTGGCGTAGCGGGCCGGTTGGGCGCACAGATACGCAGTATTTT.

The rearrangement links TRBV12-5 to TRBJ2-1; TRBD2 agrees at 7 bases. Trimming removed 5 bases from V and 8 bases from J; junction bases left unmatched: 12. The CDR3 spans 15 residues. Germline V gives CDR1 LGHNT, CDR2 FRNRAP. The CDR3 nucleotides are TGTGCTAGTGGTCCCTCGCGGGAGATTCTGGATGAGCAGTTCTTC. It yields the protein CASGPSREILDEQFF.

Details on this clone: Germline and junction disagree at one end, which may indicate a read error. CDR3 sequence: CASSLQVPTNEKLFF. In nucleotides, the CDR3 is TGTGCTAGCAGCTTACAGGTTCCAACTAATGAAAAACTGTTTTTT. The chain links TRBV7-9 to TRBJ1-4; tentative D call: TRBD1 (5 bases). The CDR3 extends over 15 amino acids. Germline V lookup: CDR1 SEHNR, CDR2 FQNEAQ (reference sequence).

This chain links TRBV5-6 with TRBJ1-4, with a tentative D call TRBD1 (5 bases). Trimming removed 6 bases at V and 7 bases at J, with 19 bases between. Germline V gene data show CDR1 as SGHDT and CDR2 as YYEEEE. This CDR3 is built from 15 residues. CDR3 in amino acids: CASKSAHFQGEKLFF. The CDR3 region has the DNA TGTGCCAGCAAGTCAGCCCATTTCCAGGGTGAAAAACTGTTTTTT.

In DNA form, the CDR3 reads TGTGCCAGCAGCCCCTCCGCGGACATACTTGAAAAACTGTTTTTT. Residues: CASSPSADILEKLFF. V and J are TRBV7-6 and TRBJ1-4, with a possible D match to TRBD1 (5 bases). V was cut by 5 bases and J by 7 bases, with 17 bases left in between. This CDR3 is built from 15 residues. The germline V gene has CDR1 SGHVS and CDR2 FNYEAQ. Complete variable domain (other parts from reference TRBV7-6 and TRBJ1-4): GAGVSQSPRYKVTKRGQDVALRCDPISGHVSLYWYRQALGQGPEFLTYFNYEAQQDKSGLPNDRFSAERPEGSISTLTIQRTEQRDSAMYRCASSPSADILEKLFFGSGTQLSVL.

The rearrangement uses TRBV27 and TRBJ1-5; the D is unclear. Trimming removed 8 bases at V and 2 bases at J, with 22 bases between. Looked up from germline, CDR1 is MNHEY and CDR2 is SMNVEV (reference sequence). This CDR3 spans 17 amino acids. The CDR3 reads CASARRHSGSGNQPQHF. The DNA of the CDR3 is TGTGCCAGCGCCCGTCGGCACAGCGGATCGGGCAATCAGCCCCAGCATTTT.

The chain employs TRBV28 and TRBJ2-1, with 7 positions matching TRBD2. Germline V CDR1 and CDR2: MDHEN, SYDVKM. Trimming cost V 8 bases and J 6 bases; bases outside gene matches: 16. The CDR3 has 16 residues. Here the CDR3 DNA reads TGTGCCAGCCTCGGATATGGCGGCCGGACTAGCAATGAGCAGTTCTTC. Residues: CASLGYGGRTSNEQFF. Combining the CDR3 with reference TRBV28 and TRBJ2-1 gives the whole variable domain DVKVTQSSRYLVKRTGEKVFLECVQDMDHENMFWYRQDPGLGLRLIYFSYDVKMKEKGDIPEGYSVSREKKERFSLILESASTNQTSMYLCASLGYGGRTSNEQFFGPGTRLTVL.

The chain recombines TRBV20-1 with TRBJ2-5; D may be TRBD2 (5 bases). The CDR3 sequence is 11 residues long. The germline gives CDR1 DFQATT, CDR2 SNEGSKA (reference sequence). The germline V and J ends were trimmed by 5 bases and 2 bases, with 6 bases remaining between them. The CDR3 sequence is CSAERQETQYF. CDR3 coding DNA: TGCAGTGCTGAGCGGCAAGAGACCCAGTACTTC.

The chain has TRBV6-1 and TRBJ2-5; 7 bases map to TRBD2. The CDR3 extends over 14 amino acids. The V and J ends lost 1 base and 4 bases, in that order; junction bases with no gene match: 3. Germline CDR1 and CDR2: MNHNS and SASEGT. The CDR3 protein is CASSEEVAGETQYF. CDR3 nucleotide sequence: TGTGCCAGCAGTGAAGAAGTAGCGGGAGAGACCCAGTACTTC.

The chain couples TRBV29-1 to TRBJ1-2; 10 bases line up with TRBD1. The CDR3 extends over 13 amino acids. Germline V gives CDR1 SQVTM, CDR2 ANQGSEA. Trimming removed 3 bases from V and 5 bases from J; junction bases left unmatched: 3. The CDR3 coding sequence is TGCAGCGTTGAGCCGGGACAGGGGTATGGCTACACCTTC. Translating gives CSVEPGQGYGYTF.

The rearrangement uses TRBV7-2 and TRBJ1-3; 7 nucleotides match TRBD1. With 3 bases clipped from V and 4 bases from J, the junction kept 9 bases outside the gene matches. Germline CDR1 is SGHTA and CDR2 is FQGNSA. This CDR3 is built from 16 residues. The CDR3 DNA follows: TGTGCCAGCAGCTTCAGGGGGTCGGGGAGCGGAAACACCATATATTTT. This sequence encodes CASSFRGSGSGNTIYF.

CDR3 DNA sequence: TGTGCCAGCAGTACCCCGGGACATACATTTTACGAGCAGTACTTC. This codes for CASSTPGHTFYEQYF. J is TRBJ2-7 and V is TRBV5-6; possible D gene TRBD1, 6 bases. CDR3 size: 15 residues. V lost 5 bases and J 4 bases, leaving 19 bases between the germline ends. Germline CDR1 reads SGHDT; CDR2 reads YYEEEE. The full variable domain, its missing parts supplied by reference TRBV5-6 and TRBJ2-7, is DAGVTQSPTHLIKTRGQQVTLRCSPKSGHDTVSWYQQALGQGPQFIFQYYEEEERQRGNFPDRFSGHQFPNYSSELNVNALLLGDSALYLCASSTPGHTFYEQYFGPGTRLTVT.

The chain links TRBV15 to TRBJ2-7; the D is unclear. V was trimmed by 4 bases and J by 4 bases, leaving 5 bases between them. CDR1 is LNHNV and CDR2 is YYDKDF in the germline V gene (reference sequence). The CDR3 covers 11 residues. The CDR3 sequence is CATSTRYEQYF. Here the CDR3 DNA reads TGTGCCACCAGCACTCGGTACGAGCAGTACTTC.

In its sample, this clone was seen a few times. The chain links TRBV7-2 to TRBJ2-1; TRBD2 matches 15 bases. Germline CDR1 reads SGHTA; CDR2 reads FQGNSA. The CDR3 totals 18 residues. Losses at the gene ends were 1 base for V and 9 bases for J; bases not matched to a gene: 10. The CDR3 is CASSLVVAGTSGGFEQFF. DNA of the CDR3: TGTGCCAGCAGCTTAGTAGTGGCCGGGACTAGCGGGGGGTTTGAGCAGTTCTTC.

This clone was counted once. The chain uses TRBV7-2 and TRBJ1-4; 7 bases align to TRBD1. Germline CDR1 reads SGHTA; CDR2 reads FQGNSA. The CDR3 is made up of 16 amino acids. The V gene end was trimmed by 1 base and the J gene end by 2 bases; junction bases not matched to a gene: 4. DNA for the CDR3: TGTGCCAGCAGCTTAGAGATAGGGGGCACTAATGAAAAACTGTTTTTT. The encoded protein is CASSLEIGGTNEKLFF. Using reference TRBV7-2 and TRBJ1-4 for the parts outside the CDR3, the full variable domain is GAGVSQSPSNKVTEKGKDVELRCDPISGHTALYWYRQSLGQGLEFLIYFQGNSAPDKSGLPSDRFSAERTGGSVSTLTIQRTQQEDSAVYLCASSLEIGGTNEKLFFGSGTQLSVL.

The chain links TRBV19 to TRBJ2-3, with a tentative D call TRBD1 (7 bases). The CDR3 sequence is 13 residues long. Germline values: CDR1 LNHDA, CDR2 SQIVND (reference sequence). Deletions cut 4 bases from V and 3 bases from J, with 8 bases between. CDR3 bases: TGTGCCAGTAGTACAGGGGGGACAGATACGCAGTATTTT. Translating gives CASSTGGTDTQYF. The whole variable domain, filled in from reference TRBV19 and TRBJ2-3, reads DGGITQSPKYLFRKEGQNVTLSCEQNLNHDAMYWYRQDPGQGLRLIYYSQIVNDFQKGDIAEGYSVSREKKESFPLTVTSAQKNPTAFYLCASSTGGTDTQYFGPGTRLTVL.

This clone has a handful of counts. The rearrangement uses TRBV6-1 and TRBJ2-7; TRBD2 is a possible D gene (7 bases). The CDR3 totals 14 residues. The germline CDR1 and CDR2 sequences are MNHNS and SASEGT. V was pared by 0 bases and J by 6 bases, with 12 bases between. The CDR3 reads CASSEALGGAEQYF. CDR3 nucleotide sequence: TGTGCCAGCAGTGAAGCTTTGGGGGGGGCCGAGCAGTACTTC.

Only a few counts were recorded for this clone. The chain combines TRBV12-1 with TRBJ2-3; no DNA check was done on the table's D call, TRBD2. TRBV12-1 is a known pseudogene. The CDR3 covers 16 residues. The CDR3 DNA reads TGTGCCAGCAGCTTTGCTAGTCGGGAGAGGACAGATACGCAGTATTTT. Protein: CASSFASRERTDTQYF.

The chain employs TRBV18 and TRBJ1-1; TRBD1 might be the D (5 bases). The CDR3 is 12 amino acids. Germline values: CDR1 KGHSH, CDR2 LQKENI. The germline V and J ends were trimmed by 4 bases and 7 bases, with 10 bases remaining between them. CDR3 coding DNA: TGTGCCAGCTCACTCGACAGATTTGAAGCTTTCTTT. Protein product: CASSLDRFEAFF.

This clone was counted between two and nine times. The V and J genes are TRBV5-1 and TRBJ1-1; no clear D gene. The CDR3 sequence is 14 residues long. Germline V gene data show CDR1 as SGHRS and CDR2 as YFSETQ. The V end was cut by 0 bases, the J end by 1 base, with 7 bases between. In DNA form, the CDR3 reads TGCGCCAGCAGCTTGGGGGCCCAGAACACTGAAGCTTTCTTT. This codes for CASSLGAQNTEAFF. The variable domain in full, with the rest retrieved from reference TRBV5-1 and TRBJ1-1, is KAGVTQTPRYLIKTRGQQVTLSCSPISGHRSVSWYQQTPGQGLQFLFEYFSETQRNKGNFPGRFSGRQFSNSRSEMNVSTLELGDSALYLCASSLGAQNTEAFFGQGTRLTVV.

V and J are TRBV30 and TRBJ1-5, with a weak D call TRBD1 (6 bases). CDR3 length: 14 residues. Trimming took off 4 bases at V and 3 bases at J, with 13 bases between the two ends. Per the germline V gene, CDR1 is GTSNPN and CDR2 is SVGIG (reference sequence). The chain's CDR3 is CAWTVTGPNQPQHF. CDR3 coding DNA: TGTGCCTGGACAGTGACAGGCCCCAATCAGCCCCAGCATTTT.

This rearrangement joins TRBV19 to TRBJ2-5, with a possible D match to TRBD1 (5 bases). The J call may be faulty, since TRBJ2-7 better matches the DNA end. Per germline, CDR1 LNHDA and CDR2 SQIVND (reference sequence). CDR3 length: 17 amino acids. The CDR3 DNA reads as TGTGCCAGTAGTATAGGATGGGGCAGAGGTGTTACCTACGAGCAGTACTTC. Translated: CASSIGWGRGVTYEQYF.

This clone has a handful of counts. V usage is TRBV7-3 and J usage is TRBJ2-2; D is uncertain. V was clipped by 4 bases and J by 3 bases, with 9 bases between them. The CDR3 has 14 residues. The V gene's germline CDR1 is SGHTA and CDR2 FQGTGA. The CDR3 loop reads CASSSRHDTGELFF. For the CDR3, the DNA is TGTGCCAGCAGCTCGCGCCACGACACCGGGGAGCTGTTTTTT.

The CDR3 protein is CASSSHRGGELFF. CDR3 nucleotide sequence: TGTGCCAGCAGCTCCCATCGAGGCGGGGAGCTGTTTTTT. The V gene is TRBV7-3, the J gene TRBJ2-2; D not certain. The CDR3 totals 13 residues. The germline CDR1 and CDR2 sequences are SGHTA and FQGTGA. V lost 4 bases and J lost 7, with 10 bases in between.

The chain joins TRBV6-6 to TRBJ2-5; D not certain. CDR1 is MNHNY, CDR2 SVGAGI, per germline (reference sequence). The CDR3 has 11 residues. The V and J ends lost 6 bases and 5 bases respectively, with 7 bases between them. The CDR3 protein is CASRITETQYF. DNA for the CDR3: TGTGCCAGCAGGATCACTGAGACCCAGTACTTC.

The V and J genes are TRBV7-3 and TRBJ2-5; 9 positions agree with TRBD1. The CDR3 runs to 15 residues. With 6 bases clipped from V and 7 bases from J, the junction kept 12 bases outside the gene matches. In germline, CDR1 is SGHTA, CDR2 FQGTGA. CDR3 loop: CASSFTGTGTSTQYF. Here the CDR3 DNA reads TGTGCCAGCAGTTTTACCGGGACAGGGACGTCGACCCAGTACTTC.

This clone turned up a few times. V is TRBV4-1 and J is TRBJ2-3; 10 bases are shared with TRBD2. This CDR3 is 15 amino acids long. V was clipped by 3 bases and J by 6 bases; unmatched bases: 6. Germline V gives CDR1 MGHRA, CDR2 YSYEKL. For the CDR3, the DNA is TGCGCCAGCAGCCACGCTAGCGGGGGATTGGATACGCAGTATTTT. Translating it yields CASSHASGGLDTQYF.

The chain couples TRBV14 to TRBJ2-7; 9 nucleotides match TRBD1. V lost 0 bases to trimming and J lost 11 bases; unmatched junction nucleotides: 5. CDR1 is SGHDN and CDR2 is FVKESK in the germline V gene. The CDR3 length is 13 residues. The CDR3 spells CASSQDVWTGEYF. The CDR3 bases are TGTGCCAGCAGCCAAGATGTGTGGACAGGGGAGTACTTC.

The chain joins TRBV4-3 to TRBJ2-6; D is ambiguous. Germline-derived CDR1 and CDR2 are LGHNA and YSLEER. Between the trimmed V and J ends, which lost 0 bases and 1 base, there was a span of 4 bases. The CDR3 has 15 amino acids. The CDR3 is CASSQEASGANVLTF. In nucleotides, the CDR3 is TGCGCCAGCAGCCAAGAGGCATCTGGGGCCAACGTCCTGACTTTC.

The chain links TRBV12-5 to TRBJ1-1; D unresolved. This CDR3 region has 14 residues. V lost 6 bases to trimming and J lost 5 bases, with 16 bases between them. Germline CDR1 reads LGHNT; CDR2 reads FRNRAP. The CDR3 loop reads CASGQGALGTEAFF. The CDR3 region has the DNA TGTGCTAGTGGACAAGGAGCCCTTGGTACTGAAGCTTTCTTT. Drawing the rest from reference TRBV12-5 and TRBJ1-1, the complete variable domain is DARVTQTPRHKVTEMGQEVTMRCQPILGHNTVFWYRQTMMQGLELLAYFRNRAPLDDSGMPKDRFSAEMPDATLATLKIQPSEPRDSAVYFCASGQGALGTEAFFGQGTRLTVV.

This clone has only one observation. The chain is built from TRBV5-6 and TRBJ2-5, with TRBD1 as a possible D gene (6 bases). Germline CDR1 and CDR2: SGHDT and YYEEEE. V was trimmed by 3 bases and J by 2 bases, leaving 20 bases between them. This CDR3 region has 17 residues. The CDR3 DNA is TGTGCCAGCAGCTCAACCGGGACAATAATAGGGCAAGAGACCCAGTACTTC. Amino acids: CASSSTGTIIGQETQYF.

The gene calls are TRBV21-1 and TRBJ1-1; the D call TRBD1 from the table was never checked on the DNA. TRBV21-1 constitutes a pseudogene. The CDR3 is made up of 11 amino acids. This chain's CDR3 is CASSNRGRVFF. The CDR3 region has the DNA TGTGCCAGCAGCAACAGGGGGCGGGTTTTCTTT.